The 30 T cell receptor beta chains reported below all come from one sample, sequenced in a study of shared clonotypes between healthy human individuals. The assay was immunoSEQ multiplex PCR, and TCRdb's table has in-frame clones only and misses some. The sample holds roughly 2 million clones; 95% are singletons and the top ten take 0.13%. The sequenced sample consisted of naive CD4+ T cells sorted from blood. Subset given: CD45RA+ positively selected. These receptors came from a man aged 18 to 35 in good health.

CDR3 sequence reads: CASSGASGSWGEQYF. The DNA of the CDR3 is TGTGCCAGCAGTGGGGCTAGCGGATCCTGGGGCGAGCAGTACTTC. The rearrangement joins TRBV2 to TRBJ2-7; 7 bases map to TRBD2. V lost 4 bases, J lost 6 bases, and 12 bases stayed unmatched. The germline gives CDR1 SNHLY, CDR2 FYNNEI. The CDR3 runs to 15 residues.

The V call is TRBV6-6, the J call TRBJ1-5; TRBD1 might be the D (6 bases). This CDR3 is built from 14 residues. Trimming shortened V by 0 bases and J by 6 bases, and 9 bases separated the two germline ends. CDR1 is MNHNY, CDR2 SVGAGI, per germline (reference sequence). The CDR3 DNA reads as TGTGCCAGCAGTTACTCACAGGGCGGTCAGCCCCAGCATTTT. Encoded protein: CASSYSQGGQPQHF.

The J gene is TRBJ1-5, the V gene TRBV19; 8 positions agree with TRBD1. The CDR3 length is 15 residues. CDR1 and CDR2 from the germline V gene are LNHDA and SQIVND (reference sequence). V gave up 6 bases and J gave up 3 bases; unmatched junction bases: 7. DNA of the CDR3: TGTGCCAGTAGACCACCAGGGGGCGACAATCAGCCCCAGCATTTT. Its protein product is CASRPPGGDNQPQHF.

The CDR3 DNA reads as TGTGCCAGCCAGGGGCAGGCCTACGAGCAGTACTTC. Translating it yields CASQGQAYEQYF. The J gene is TRBJ2-7, the V gene TRBV28; the D gene is possibly TRBD1 (6 bases). From germline, CDR1 is MDHEN and CDR2 SYDVKM. The V end lost 8 bases, the J end lost 2 bases, and 10 bases lay between the germline ends. The CDR3 runs to 12 residues.

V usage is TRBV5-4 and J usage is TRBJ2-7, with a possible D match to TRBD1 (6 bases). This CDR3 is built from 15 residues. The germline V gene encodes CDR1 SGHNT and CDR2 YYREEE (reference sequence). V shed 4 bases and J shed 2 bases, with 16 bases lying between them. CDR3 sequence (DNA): TGTGCCAGCAGCAGACAACAGGGCACGACCTACGAGCAGTACTTC. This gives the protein CASSRQQGTTYEQYF.

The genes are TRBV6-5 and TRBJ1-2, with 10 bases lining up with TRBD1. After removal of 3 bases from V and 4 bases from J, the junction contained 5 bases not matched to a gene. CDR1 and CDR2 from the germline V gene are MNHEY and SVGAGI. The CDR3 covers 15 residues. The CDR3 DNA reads TGTGCCAGCAGTTATTCGACAGGGGGCGCCTATGGCTACACCTTC. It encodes CASSYSTGGAYGYTF.

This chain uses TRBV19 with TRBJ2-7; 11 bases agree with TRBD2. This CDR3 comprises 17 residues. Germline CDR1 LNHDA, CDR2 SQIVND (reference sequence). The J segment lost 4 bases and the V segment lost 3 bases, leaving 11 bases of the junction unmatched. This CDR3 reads CASSILVGASGRYEQYF. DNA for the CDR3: TGTGCCAGTAGTATTCTGGTTGGGGCTAGCGGGAGGTACGAGCAGTACTTC.

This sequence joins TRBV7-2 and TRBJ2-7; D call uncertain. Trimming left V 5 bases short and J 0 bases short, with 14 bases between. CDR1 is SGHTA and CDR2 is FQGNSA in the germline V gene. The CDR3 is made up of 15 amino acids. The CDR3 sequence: CASSPQSGTSYEQYF. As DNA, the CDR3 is TGTGCCAGCAGCCCCCAAAGTGGAACCTCCTACGAGCAGTACTTC.

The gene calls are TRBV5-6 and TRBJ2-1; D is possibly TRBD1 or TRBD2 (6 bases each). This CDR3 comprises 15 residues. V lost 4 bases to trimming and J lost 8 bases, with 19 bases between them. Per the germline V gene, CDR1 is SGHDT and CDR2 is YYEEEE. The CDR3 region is CASSRLGGKMDEQFF. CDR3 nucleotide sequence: TGTGCCAGCAGCCGCCTAGGGGGGAAGATGGATGAGCAGTTCTTC.

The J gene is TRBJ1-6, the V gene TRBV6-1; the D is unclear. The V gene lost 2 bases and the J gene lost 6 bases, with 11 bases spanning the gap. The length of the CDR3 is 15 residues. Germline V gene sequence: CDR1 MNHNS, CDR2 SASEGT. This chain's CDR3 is CASSEKSGVNSPLHF. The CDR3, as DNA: TGTGCCAGCAGTGAAAAGTCCGGGGTTAATTCACCCCTCCACTTT.

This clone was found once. CDR3 bases: TGTGCCAGCATCGGATTGGGGGTCTCCTATAATTCACCCCTCCACTTT. This gives the protein CASIGLGVSYNSPLHF. The genes are TRBV11-2 and TRBJ1-6, with D perhaps TRBD1 (5 bases). V was clipped by 7 bases and J by 0 bases, with 13 bases between them. The CDR3 has 16 residues. The germline CDR1 and CDR2 sequences are SGHAT and FQNNGV.

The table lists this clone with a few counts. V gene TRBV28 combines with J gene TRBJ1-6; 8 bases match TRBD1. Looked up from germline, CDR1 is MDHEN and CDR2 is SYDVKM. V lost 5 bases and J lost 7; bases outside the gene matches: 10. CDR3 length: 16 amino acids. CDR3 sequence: CASSPRTGKLNSPLHF. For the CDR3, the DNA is TGTGCCAGCAGTCCAAGGACAGGGAAACTCAATTCACCCCTCCACTTT.

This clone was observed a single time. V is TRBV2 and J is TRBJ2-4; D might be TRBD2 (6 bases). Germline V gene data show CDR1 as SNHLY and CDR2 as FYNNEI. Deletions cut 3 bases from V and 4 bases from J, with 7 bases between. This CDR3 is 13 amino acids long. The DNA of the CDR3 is TGTGCCAGCAGTGAGGCGGGAAAAAACATTCAGTACTTC. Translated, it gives CASSEAGKNIQYF.

DNA of the CDR3: TGTGCCAGCAGCCCCAGGTTCTCCTACGAGCAGTACTTC. Protein: CASSPRFSYEQYF. This chain connects TRBV5-6 to TRBJ2-7; D not resolved. Trimming took off 4 bases at V and 0 bases at J, with 8 bases between the two ends. Germline V gene lookup returns CDR1 SGHDT and CDR2 YYEEEE. This CDR3 is 13 amino acids long.

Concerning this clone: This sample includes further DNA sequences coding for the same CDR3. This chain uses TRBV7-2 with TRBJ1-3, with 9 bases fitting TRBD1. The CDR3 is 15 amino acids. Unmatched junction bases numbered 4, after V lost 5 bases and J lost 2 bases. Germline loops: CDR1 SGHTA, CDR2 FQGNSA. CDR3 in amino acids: CASSPRTGAGNTIYF. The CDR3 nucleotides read TGTGCCAGCAGCCCAAGGACAGGGGCTGGAAACACCATATATTTT.

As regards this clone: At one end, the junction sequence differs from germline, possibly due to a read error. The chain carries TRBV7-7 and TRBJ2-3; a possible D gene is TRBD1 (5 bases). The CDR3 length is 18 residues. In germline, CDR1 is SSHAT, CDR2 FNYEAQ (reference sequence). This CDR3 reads CASSLTSDTQGRTDTQYF. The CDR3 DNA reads TGTGCTAGCAGCTTAACTTCGGACACCCAGGGCCGCACAGATACGCAGTATTTT.

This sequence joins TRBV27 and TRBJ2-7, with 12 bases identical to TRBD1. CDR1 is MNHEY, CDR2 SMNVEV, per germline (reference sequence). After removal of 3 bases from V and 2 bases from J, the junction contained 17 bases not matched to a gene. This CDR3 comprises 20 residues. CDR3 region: CASSFRDRGLAGEFPYEQYF. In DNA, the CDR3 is TGTGCCAGCAGTTTCCGGGACAGGGGGCTAGCGGGAGAATTCCCCTACGAGCAGTACTTC.

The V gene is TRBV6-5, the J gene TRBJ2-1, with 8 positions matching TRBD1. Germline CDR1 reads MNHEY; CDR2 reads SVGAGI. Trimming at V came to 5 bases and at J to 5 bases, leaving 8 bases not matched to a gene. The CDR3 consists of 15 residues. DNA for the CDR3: TGTGCCAGCAGTCGGGGGACAGGTAGCAACAATGAGCAGTTCTTC. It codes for CASSRGTGSNNEQFF.

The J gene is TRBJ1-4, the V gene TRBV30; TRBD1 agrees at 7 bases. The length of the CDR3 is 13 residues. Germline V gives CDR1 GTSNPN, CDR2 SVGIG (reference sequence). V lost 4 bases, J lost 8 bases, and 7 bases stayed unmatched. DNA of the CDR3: TGTGCCTGGACACAGGGGCCTCGGGAAAAACTGTTTTTT. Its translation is CAWTQGPREKLFF.

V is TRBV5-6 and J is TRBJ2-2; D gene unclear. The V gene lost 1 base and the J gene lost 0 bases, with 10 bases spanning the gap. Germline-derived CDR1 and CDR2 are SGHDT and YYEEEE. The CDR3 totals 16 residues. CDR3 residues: CASSLNSLPNTGELFF. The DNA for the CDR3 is TGTGCCAGCAGCTTGAACAGCCTCCCGAACACCGGGGAGCTGTTTTTT.

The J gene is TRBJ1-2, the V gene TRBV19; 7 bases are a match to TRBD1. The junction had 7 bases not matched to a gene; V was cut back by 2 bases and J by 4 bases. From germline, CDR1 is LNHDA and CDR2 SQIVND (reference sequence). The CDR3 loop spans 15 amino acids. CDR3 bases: TGTGCCAGTAGTATATTCCCGACAGGGATCTATGGCTACACCTTC. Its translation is CASSIFPTGIYGYTF. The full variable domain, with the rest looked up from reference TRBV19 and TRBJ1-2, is DGGITQSPKYLFRKEGQNVTLSCEQNLNHDAMYWYRQDPGQGLRLIYYSQIVNDFQKGDIAEGYSVSREKKESFPLTVTSAQKNPTAFYLCASSIFPTGIYGYTFGSGTRLTVV.

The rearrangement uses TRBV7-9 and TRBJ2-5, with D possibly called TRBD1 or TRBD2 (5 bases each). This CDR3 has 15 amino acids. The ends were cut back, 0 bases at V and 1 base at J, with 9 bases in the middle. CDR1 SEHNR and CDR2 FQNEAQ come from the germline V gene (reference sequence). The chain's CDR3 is CASSLAGTSQETQYF. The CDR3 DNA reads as TGTGCCAGCAGCTTAGCAGGGACGAGCCAAGAGACCCAGTACTTC.

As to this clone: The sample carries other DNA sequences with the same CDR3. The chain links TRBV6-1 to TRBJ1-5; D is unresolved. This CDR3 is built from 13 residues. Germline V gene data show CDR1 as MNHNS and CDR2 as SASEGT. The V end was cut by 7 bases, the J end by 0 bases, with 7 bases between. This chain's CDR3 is CASTPVSNQPQHF. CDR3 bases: TGTGCCAGCACTCCGGTTAGCAATCAGCCCCAGCATTTT.

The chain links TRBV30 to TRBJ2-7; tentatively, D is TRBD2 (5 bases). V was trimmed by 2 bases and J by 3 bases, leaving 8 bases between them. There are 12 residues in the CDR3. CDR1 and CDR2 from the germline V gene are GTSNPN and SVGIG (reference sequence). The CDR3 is CAWSFGVYEQYF. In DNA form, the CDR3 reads TGTGCCTGGAGTTTCGGGGTCTACGAGCAGTACTTC.

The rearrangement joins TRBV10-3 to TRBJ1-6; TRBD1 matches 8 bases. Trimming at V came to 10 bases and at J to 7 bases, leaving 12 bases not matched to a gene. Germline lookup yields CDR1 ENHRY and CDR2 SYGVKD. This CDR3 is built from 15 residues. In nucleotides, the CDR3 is TGTGCCACAGGACAGGGAGGATTATCGAATTCACCCCTCCACTTT. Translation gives CATGQGGLSNSPLHF.

The CDR3 region is CASSSTAGEQFF. CDR3 DNA: TGTGCCAGCAGTTCCACGGCCGGTGAGCAGTTCTTC. The rearrangement joins TRBV6-5 to TRBJ2-1; D is unclear. Germline V gives CDR1 MNHEY, CDR2 SVGAGI. The CDR3 sequence is 12 residues long. Deletions cut 4 bases from V and 9 bases from J, with 10 bases between.

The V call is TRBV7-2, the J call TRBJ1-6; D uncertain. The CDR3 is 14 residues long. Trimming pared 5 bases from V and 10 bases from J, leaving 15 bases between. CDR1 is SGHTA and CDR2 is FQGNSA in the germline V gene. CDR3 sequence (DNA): TGTGCCAGCAGCCGGGCCCTTTTTTGGTCACCCCTCCACTTT. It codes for CASSRALFWSPLHF.

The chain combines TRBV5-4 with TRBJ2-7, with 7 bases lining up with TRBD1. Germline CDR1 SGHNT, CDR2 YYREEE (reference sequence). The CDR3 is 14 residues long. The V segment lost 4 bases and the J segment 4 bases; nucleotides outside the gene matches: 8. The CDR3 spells CASSRDSNSYEQYF. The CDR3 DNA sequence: TGTGCCAGCAGCAGGGACAGCAACTCGTACGAGCAGTACTTC.

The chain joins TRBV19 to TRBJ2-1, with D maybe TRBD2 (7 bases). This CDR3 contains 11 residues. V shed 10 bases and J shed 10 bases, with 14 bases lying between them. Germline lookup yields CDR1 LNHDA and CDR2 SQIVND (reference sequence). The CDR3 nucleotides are TGTGCCACAAGGGGGGGAGTCGAGCAGTTCTTC. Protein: CATRGGVEQFF.

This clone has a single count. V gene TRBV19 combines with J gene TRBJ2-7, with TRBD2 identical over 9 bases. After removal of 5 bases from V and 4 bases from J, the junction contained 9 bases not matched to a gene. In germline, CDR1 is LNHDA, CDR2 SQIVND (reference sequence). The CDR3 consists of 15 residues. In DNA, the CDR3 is TGTGCCAGTAGTCGTCCGGGACTAGCTGGTTACGAGCAGTACTTC. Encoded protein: CASSRPGLAGYEQYF. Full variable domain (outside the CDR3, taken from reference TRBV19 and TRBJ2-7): DGGITQSPKYLFRKEGQNVTLSCEQNLNHDAMYWYRQDPGQGLRLIYYSQIVNDFQKGDIAEGYSVSREKKESFPLTVTSAQKNPTAFYLCASSRPGLAGYEQYFGPGTRLTVT.